The 14 T cell receptor beta chains below all came from one sample that was sequenced in a study of blood T cell repertoires in COVID-19. Profiling relied on immunoSEQ multiplex PCR, and the TCRdb table lists in-frame clones only, not all of them. The table shows some 150,000 clones, with roughly four fifths occurring only once. Material: peripheral blood. The receptors shown here come from a human donor in a cohort sampled during active COVID-19.

The chain joins TRBV6-6 to TRBJ2-5; D unresolved. The CDR3 has 15 amino acids. Trimming pared 0 bases from V and 2 bases from J, leaving 10 bases between. Germline loops: CDR1 MNHNY, CDR2 SVGAGI (reference sequence). CDR3: CASSYSGGSQETQYF. The CDR3 coding sequence is TGTGCCAGCAGTTACTCTGGTGGCAGTCAAGAGACCCAGTACTTC.

V is TRBV5-4 and J is TRBJ1-1, with D possibly matching TRBD1 (5 bases). CDR3 length: 16 residues. Germline CDR1 reads SGHNT; CDR2 reads YYREEE (reference sequence). V was trimmed by 3 bases and J by 1 base, leaving 16 bases between them. CDR3 sequence reads: CASSSGPGLKNTEAFF. CDR3 in DNA: TGTGCCAGCAGCTCGGGACCGGGACTCAAGAACACTGAAGCTTTCTTT.

There are a few counts of this clone. V gene TRBV20-1 combines with J gene TRBJ1-6; D is unclear. Deletions cut 5 bases from V and 6 bases from J, with 5 bases between. CDR3 size: 11 residues. Germline V CDR1 and CDR2: DFQATT, SNEGSKA (reference sequence). The DNA of the CDR3 is TGCAGTGCTGTTCGTAATTCACCCCTCCACTTT. Amino acids: CSAVRNSPLHF.

The chain joins TRBV25-1 to TRBJ1-5; a possible D gene is TRBD1 (5 bases). The CDR3 totals 14 residues. Germline-derived CDR1 and CDR2 are MGHDK and SYGVNS. The V and J ends lost 10 bases and 1 base respectively, with 14 bases between them. The CDR3 is CATSGGVSNQPQHF. In DNA form, the CDR3 reads TGTGCCACCAGCGGAGGGGTAAGCAATCAGCCCCAGCATTTT.

V usage is TRBV25-1 and J usage is TRBJ1-2; tentatively, D is TRBD1 (6 bases). CDR1 is MGHDK and CDR2 is SYGVNS in the germline V gene. The V end lost 7 bases, the J end lost 1 base, and 16 bases lay between the germline ends. This CDR3 region has 15 residues. The CDR3 bases are TGTGCCAGCAAAGAGACAGGCTTACTTAACTATGGCTACACCTTC. Amino acid sequence: CASKETGLLNYGYTF.

The chain has TRBV6-4 and TRBJ2-3; 7 nucleotides match TRBD1. Germline CDR1 is MRHNA and CDR2 is SNTAGT. Trimming at V came to 1 base and at J to 3 bases, leaving 7 bases not matched to a gene. The CDR3 runs to 16 residues. This CDR3 reads CASSDFPRQGTDTQYF. As DNA, the CDR3 is TGTGCCAGCAGTGACTTCCCCAGACAGGGAACAGATACGCAGTATTTT.

The chain couples TRBV14 to TRBJ1-6; D might be TRBD1 (5 bases). The CDR3 is made up of 13 amino acids. Between the trimmed V and J ends, which lost 1 base and 8 bases, there was a span of 6 bases. From germline, CDR1 is SGHDN and CDR2 FVKESK. The CDR3 protein is CASSQGGYSPLHF. CDR3 in DNA: TGTGCCAGCAGCCAAGGGGGCTATTCACCCCTCCACTTT.

The chain has TRBV3-1 (or the pseudogene TRBV3-2) and TRBJ1-1; no clear D. V dropped 4 bases and J dropped 4 bases, with 16 bases sitting between them. Germline lookup yields CDR1 LGHDT and CDR2 YNNKEL (reference sequence). This CDR3 comprises 15 residues. The CDR3 DNA is TGTGCCAGCAGCCTACATGAGCTGCGGGGCACTGAAGCTTTCTTT. Translated: CASSLHELRGTEAFF.

DNA for the CDR3: TGTGCCAGTACGCTAGGCAGCGGCATGGTAGATACGCAGTATTTT. Translation gives CASTLGSGMVDTQYF. The chain employs TRBV19 and TRBJ2-3; D might be TRBD2 (5 bases). The CDR3 sequence is 15 residues long. Trimming stripped 7 bases from V and 5 bases from J, with 19 bases between. The germline CDR1 and CDR2 sequences are LNHDA and SQIVND (reference sequence).

V is TRBV10-3 and J is TRBJ1-1; 9 bases agree with TRBD1. The V segment lost 5 bases and the J segment 5 bases; nucleotides outside the gene matches: 6. Germline V CDR1 and CDR2: ENHRY, SYGVKD. This CDR3 region has 14 residues. The CDR3 region has the DNA TGTGCCATCAGTTCCGGGACAGGGCCAACTGAAGCTTTCTTT. Encoded protein: CAISSGTGPTEAFF.

This chain connects TRBV19 to TRBJ2-1; unclear D gene. The V gene lost 10 bases and the J gene lost 0 bases, with 16 bases spanning the gap. Germline CDR1 is LNHDA and CDR2 is SQIVND (reference sequence). The CDR3 loop spans 15 amino acids. The chain's CDR3 is CATHRVGGSYNEQFF. As DNA, the CDR3 is TGTGCCACCCACCGGGTAGGTGGCTCCTACAATGAGCAGTTCTTC.

V usage is TRBV5-5 and J usage is TRBJ1-3; D unclear. Germline CDR1 is SGHKS and CDR2 is YYEKEE (reference sequence). V was cut by 4 bases and J by 5 bases, with 7 bases left in between. This CDR3 spans 12 amino acids. CDR3 bases: TGTGCCAGCAGCCCCCAGAGAAACACCATATATTTT. The encoded protein is CASSPQRNTIYF.

The V and J genes are TRBV29-1 and TRBJ1-2; no firm D call. Germline V gives CDR1 SQVTM, CDR2 ANQGSEA. V was pared by 0 bases and J by 2 bases, with 7 bases between. This CDR3 region has 13 residues. In DNA, the CDR3 is TGCAGCGTTGAAGATCTCACAAACTATGGCTACACCTTC. As protein: CSVEDLTNYGYTF. Using reference TRBV29-1 and TRBJ1-2 for the parts outside the CDR3, the full variable domain is SAVISQKPSRDICQRGTSLTIQCQVDSQVTMMFWYRQQPGQSLTLIATANQGSEATYESGFVIDKFPISRPNLTFSTLTVSNMSPEDSSIYLCSVEDLTNYGYTFGSGTRLTVV.

This clone appeared a single time. The chain joins TRBV5-1 to TRBJ2-1; a weak D match, TRBD1 (6 bases). V gave up 0 bases and J gave up 0 bases, with 13 bases separating them. This CDR3 is 17 amino acids long. The germline CDR1 and CDR2 sequences are SGHRS and YFSETQ. The CDR3, as DNA: TGCGCCAGCAGCTTGGCCACAAGGGGGAGCTCCTACAATGAGCAGTTCTTC. It specifies CASSLATRGSSYNEQFF.